A single sample gave rise to the 8 T cell receptor beta chains below, sequenced in a study of beta chain bispecific antibodies for T cell cancers. For these receptors, no antigen is known. TCRdb independently ran MiXCR on the 5' RACE reads; one entry per CDR3 protein. Of some 17,000 distinct CDR3 sequences listed, approximately 2.2% are singletons. Blood mononuclear cells were expanded for three to four days using either OKT3 anti-CD3 antibody or CD3/CD28 beads. General study results and limits: The leukemia cells, rather than normal T cells, gave most of the targeted TRBV signal.

Sequencing was performed on healthy donor T cells cultured with leukemia cells. The source is a human donor in good health. Some clones in this sample may be carry-over from other donors' samples.

This clonotype was observed many times. The chain joins TRBV4-1 to TRBJ2-4, with a weak D call TRBD1 (6 bases). The CDR3 has 14 amino acids. V lost 0 bases to trimming and J lost 7 bases, with 10 bases between them. Germline V gene lookup returns CDR1 MGHRA and CDR2 YSYEKL. The CDR3 loop is CASSQDQGQNIQYF. The CDR3 coding sequence is TGCGCCAGCAGCCAAGATCAAGGACAGAACATTCAGTACTTC.

This clonotype was seen at least ten times. The chain links TRBV5-1 to TRBJ1-6; 7 bases align to TRBD1. CDR3 length equals 14 residues. The J segment lost 4 bases and the V segment lost 5 bases, leaving 3 bases of the junction unmatched. Germline-derived CDR1 and CDR2 are SGHRS and YFSETQ. This CDR3 is CASRRDSYNSPLHF. The CDR3 DNA reads TGCGCCAGCAGACGGGACAGTTATAATTCACCCCTCCACTTT.

By share, this clonotype ranks as medium-sized. The rearrangement uses TRBV27 and TRBJ2-5; possibly TRBD2 for D (5 bases). The CDR3 spans 15 residues. In germline, CDR1 is MNHEY, CDR2 SMNVEV (reference sequence). Trimming cost V 3 bases and J 2 bases, with 13 bases left between them. This CDR3 is CASSLSAGLQETQYF. For the CDR3, the DNA is TGTGCCAGCAGTTTGTCCGCAGGACTTCAAGAGACCCAGTACTTC.

This clonotype was seen repeatedly, ten times or more. The rearrangement links TRBV6-5 to TRBJ1-2, with D hard to call. Germline values: CDR1 MNHEY, CDR2 SVGAGI. This CDR3 is 13 amino acids long. The ends were cut back, 4 bases at V and 5 bases at J, with 11 bases in the middle. The CDR3 coding sequence is TGTGCCAGCAGTTGGGCCAGCGAATATGGCTACACCTTC. Protein product: CASSWASEYGYTF.

This clonotype was seen many times. This chain links TRBV12-3 or TRBV12-4 with TRBJ2-7; D not certain. The CDR3 runs 13 residues. Between the trimmed V and J ends, which lost 5 bases and 3 bases, there was a span of 11 bases. CDR3 amino acids: CASSPPEDYEQYF. For the CDR3, the DNA is TGTGCCAGCAGTCCCCCCGAGGACTACGAGCAGTACTTC.

This clonotype was seen many times. This rearrangement joins TRBV4-1 to TRBJ2-3, with D possibly being TRBD1 (5 bases). The V gene lost 1 base and the J gene lost 5 bases, with 10 bases spanning the gap. In germline, CDR1 is MGHRA, CDR2 YSYEKL. The CDR3 has 14 residues. CDR3 in DNA: TGCGCCAGCAGCCAAGCAGGGTTCAGAGATACGCAGTATTTT. It translates to CASSQAGFRDTQYF.

V is TRBV19 and J is TRBJ2-2; the D is unclear. The CDR3 length is 16 residues. V was trimmed by 5 bases and J by 2 bases, leaving 15 bases between them. Germline CDR1 reads LNHDA; CDR2 reads SQIVND (reference sequence). For the CDR3, the DNA is TGTGCCAGTAGTTTCAGGCAGATACTTAACACCGGGGAGCTGTTTTTT. This encodes CASSFRQILNTGELFF.

This clonotype was observed many times. V gene TRBV20-1 combines with J gene TRBJ2-3, with 9 bases matching TRBD2. The CDR3 sequence is 14 residues long. The V and J ends lost 4 bases and 1 base, in that order; junction bases with no gene match: 3. Germline CDR1 and CDR2: DFQATT and SNEGSKA (reference sequence). The CDR3: CSATSSGGTDTQYF. The DNA of the CDR3 is TGCAGTGCTACTTCTAGCGGGGGCACAGATACGCAGTATTTT.